This TCR beta chain emerged from a study of shared clonotypes between healthy human individuals. For every subset, genomic DNA was evenly distributed across several immunoSEQ plates. Sorted-subset replicate PCR reactions were performed with roughly 200 ng DNA, corresponding to tens of thousands of T cell genomes. Only in-frame clones appear in the TCRdb table, and some are missing; sequencing was by immunoSEQ multiplex PCR. The data hold roughly 770,000 clones, with approximately 96% observed a single time. Study-wide points: Generation probability values for non-shared clonotypes were lower than those for clonotypes shared by all four donors. Represented genetic and exposure-history diversity was restricted by having few donors.

Naive CD8 cells lacked CD45RO and underwent positive selection for CCR7, leaving out terminally differentiated effector memory CD45RA+ cells. V shed 6 bases and J 7 bases; nucleotides not matched to a gene: 8. Germline CDR1 LNHDA, CDR2 SQIVND (reference sequence). CDR3 length: 14 residues. On this clone itself: Its antigen is not known.

This sequence originates from a man younger than 40 in good health. Sequencing was performed on naive CD8+ T cells sorted from blood. The rearrangement joins TRBV19 to TRBJ2-4; 8 positions agree with TRBD1. The CDR3 loop is CASSPWTGMNIQYF. Written as DNA, the CDR3 is TGTGCCAGTAGCCCCTGGACAGGGATGAACATTCAGTACTTC.